The 23 T cell receptor beta chains below were found in one sample sequenced in a study of blood T cell repertoires in COVID-19. TCRdb's copy holds only in-frame clones and misses some; the assay was immunoSEQ multiplex PCR. The sample has approximately 100,000 clones, more than 85% seen once. The sample comprised peripheral blood. The receptors shown here come from a man in his 60s with acute or convalescent COVID-19.

The V and J genes are TRBV2 and TRBJ1-5, with TRBD1 identical over 8 bases. In germline, CDR1 is SNHLY, CDR2 FYNNEI. The CDR3 is 16 amino acids. Trimming at V came to 2 bases and at J to 6 bases, leaving 9 bases not matched to a gene. The CDR3 region has the DNA TGTGCCAGCAGTGAACGAGCGGCAGGGGGCGGTCAGCCCCAGCATTTT. It translates to CASSERAAGGGQPQHF.

The J gene is TRBJ1-5, the V gene TRBV19, with 8 positions matching TRBD1. With 9 bases clipped from V and 4 bases from J, the junction kept 11 bases outside the gene matches. Germline V gene sequence: CDR1 LNHDA, CDR2 SQIVND (reference sequence). The length of the CDR3 is 15 residues. CDR3 loop: CASDARQGPNQPQHF. As DNA, the CDR3 is TGTGCCAGCGACGCTCGACAGGGGCCAAATCAGCCCCAGCATTTT.

The CDR3 sequence is CASSLGLNTEAFF. CDR3 nucleotide sequence: TGTGCCAGCAGCTTAGGGCTGAACACTGAAGCTTTCTTT. V is TRBV11-3 and J is TRBJ1-1; D is undetermined. CDR3 length: 13 residues. Trimming took 1 base from V and 0 from J, leaving 3 bases between them. Germline assignment: CDR1 SGHNT and CDR2 YENEEA.

V and J are TRBV18 and TRBJ1-1; TRBD1 might be the D (6 bases). This CDR3 comprises 15 residues. Germline-derived CDR1 and CDR2 are KGHSH and LQKENI. V lost 3 bases, J lost 0 bases, and 11 bases lay in between. The CDR3 sequence: CASSPGDTMNTEAFF. The CDR3 DNA follows: TGTGCCAGCTCACCGGGGGACACTATGAACACTGAAGCTTTCTTT.

The chain carries TRBV9 and TRBJ2-1, with 9 bases lining up with TRBD2. The trim removed 2 bases at V and 9 bases at J, leaving 6 bases unmatched. CDR1 and CDR2 from the germline V gene are SGDLS and YYNGEE. The CDR3 runs to 14 residues. The CDR3 DNA sequence: TGTGCCAGCAGCGTCGGTAGCGGGAGAGGTGAGCAGTTCTTC. It specifies CASSVGSGRGEQFF.

V and J are TRBV6-5 and TRBJ1-5, with D hard to call. Germline lookup yields CDR1 MNHEY and CDR2 SVGAGI. With 6 bases removed from V and 3 bases from J, the gap between germline ends came to 6 bases. This CDR3 contains 12 residues. CDR3 bases: TGTGCCAGCAGGGCAGACAATCAGCCCCAGCATTTT. This sequence encodes CASRADNQPQHF.

This chain links TRBV5-8 with TRBJ1-2, with D possibly TRBD1 on 5 matching bases. Germline-derived CDR1 and CDR2 are SGHTS and YDEGEE. The CDR3 runs 14 residues. V lost 1 base and J lost 5, with 12 bases in between. The CDR3 coding sequence is TGTGCCAGCAGCTTGAGGACACGACTGTATGGCTACACCTTC. Translation gives CASSLRTRLYGYTF. Complete variable domain (other parts from reference TRBV5-8 and TRBJ1-2): EAGVTQSPTHLIKTRGQQATLRCSPISGHTSVYWYQQALGLGLQFLLWYDEGEERNRGNFPPRFSGRQFPNYSSELNVNALELEDSALYLCASSLRTRLYGYTFGSGTRLTVV.

J is TRBJ1-2 and V is TRBV19, with D tentatively TRBD1 (5 bases). CDR1 is LNHDA, CDR2 SQIVND, per germline (reference sequence). The length of the CDR3 is 16 residues. The V end lost 4 bases, the J end lost 0 bases, and 15 bases lay between the germline ends. The CDR3 nucleotides are TGTGCCAGTAGTAAGGGGCCAAACACCCCTAACTATGGCTACACCTTC. Protein sequence: CASSKGPNTPNYGYTF.

CDR3 protein: CASSLDSYYGYTF. The CDR3 DNA sequence: TGTGCCAGCAGCTTGGACAGCTACTATGGCTACACCTTC. V usage is TRBV5-4 and J usage is TRBJ1-2; D unresolved. The V end was cut by 0 bases, the J end by 3 bases, with 6 bases between. This CDR3 has 13 residues. CDR1 is SGHNT and CDR2 is YYREEE in the germline V gene (reference sequence).

This rearrangement joins TRBV18 to TRBJ2-7; 8 nucleotides agree with TRBD1. The J segment lost 3 bases and the V segment lost 1 base, leaving 11 bases of the junction unmatched. Germline-derived CDR1 and CDR2 are KGHSH and LQKENI. This CDR3 has 17 residues. CDR3 region: CASSPRTGSRANYEQYV. The CDR3 DNA follows: TGTGCCAGCTCACCACGGACAGGGTCGAGGGCGAACTACGAGCAGTACGTC.

The chain couples TRBV5-8 to TRBJ2-5, with D maybe TRBD2 (7 bases). Germline assignment: CDR1 SGHTS and CDR2 YDEGEE. V gave up 5 bases and J gave up 4 bases, with 15 bases separating them. CDR3 length equals 14 residues. In nucleotides, the CDR3 is TGTGCCAGCAGTCGATGGGAGGGGGGAGAGACCCAGTACTTC. It translates to CASSRWEGGETQYF.

The J gene is TRBJ2-7, the V gene TRBV21-1; the tabulated D call, TRBD1, remains unverified against the DNA. TRBV21-1 is described as a pseudogene. The length of the CDR3 is 17 residues. CDR3 protein: CASSKTEDRQTSYEQYV. The CDR3, as DNA: TGTGCCAGCAGCAAAACGGAGGACAGGCAAACCTCCTACGAGCAGTACGTC.

The chain has TRBV5-1 and TRBJ1-6; perhaps TRBD1 as D (5 bases). The CDR3 sequence is 13 residues long. V was trimmed by 4 bases and J by 3 bases, leaving 5 bases between them. Germline V CDR1 and CDR2: SGHRS, YFSETQ. CDR3: CASSDSYNSPLHF. CDR3 bases: TGCGCCAGCAGCGACAGCTATAATTCACCCCTCCACTTT.

This chain uses TRBV2 with TRBJ2-1, with TRBD2 matching 10 bases. Germline CDR1 is SNHLY and CDR2 is FYNNEI. The ends lost 6 bases at V and 2 bases at J; junction bases unmatched: 4. CDR3 length equals 15 residues. The CDR3 protein is CASRSGLAPYNEQFF. The CDR3 nucleotides are TGTGCCAGCAGATCGGGACTAGCGCCCTACAATGAGCAGTTCTTC.

V gene TRBV7-2 combines with J gene TRBJ2-7; 9 bases agree with TRBD2. This CDR3 has 15 residues. The germline gives CDR1 SGHTA, CDR2 FQGNSA. Trimming at V came to 5 bases and at J to 0 bases, leaving 5 bases not matched to a gene. Here the CDR3 DNA reads TGTGCCAGCAGCACCGGACTAGCGTACTCCTACGAGCAGTACTTC. Encoded protein: CASSTGLAYSYEQYF. Full variable domain (rest looked up from reference TRBV7-2 and TRBJ2-7): GAGVSQSPSNKVTEKGKDVELRCDPISGHTALYWYRQSLGQGLEFLIYFQGNSAPDKSGLPSDRFSAERTGGSVSTLTIQRTQQEDSAVYLCASSTGLAYSYEQYFGPGTRLTVT.

This chain connects TRBV6-6 to TRBJ2-1, with 8 bases that match TRBD2. CDR1 MNHNY and CDR2 SVGAGI come from the germline V gene (reference sequence). J gave up 4 bases and V 6 bases, and 5 bases lay outside the gene matches. This CDR3 is built from 14 residues. Here the CDR3 reads CASSPGTRYNEQFF. The CDR3 nucleotides are TGTGCCAGCAGCCCCGGGACTAGATACAATGAGCAGTTCTTC.

This clone showed up just a few times. V is TRBV28 and J is TRBJ1-5; possible D gene TRBD1, 5 bases. CDR3 length: 14 amino acids. CDR1 is MDHEN and CDR2 is SYDVKM in the germline V gene. The V and J ends lost 8 bases and 0 bases respectively, with 11 bases between them. The CDR3 loop is CASGALHSNQPQHF. DNA of the CDR3: TGTGCCAGCGGGGCGCTACATAGCAATCAGCCCCAGCATTTT.

The chain uses TRBV19 and TRBJ1-1; no reliable D call. V was cut by 5 bases and J by 6 bases, with 16 bases left in between. This CDR3 comprises 14 residues. CDR1 is LNHDA and CDR2 is SQIVND in the germline V gene (reference sequence). This CDR3 is CASSQVPKHPEAFF. The CDR3 bases are TGTGCCAGTAGTCAGGTTCCTAAACACCCTGAAGCTTTCTTT.

This chain uses TRBV19 with TRBJ1-4, with 8 bases fitting TRBD1. The CDR3 extends over 15 amino acids. The V and J ends lost 1 base and 11 bases, in that order; junction bases with no gene match: 9. The germline gives CDR1 LNHDA, CDR2 SQIVND (reference sequence). CDR3: CASSIAPGGAGKLFF. CDR3 nucleotides: TGTGCCAGTAGTATAGCTCCAGGGGGCGCCGGGAAACTGTTTTTT. The full variable domain, with the rest looked up from reference TRBV19 and TRBJ1-4, is DGGITQSPKYLFRKEGQNVTLSCEQNLNHDAMYWYRQDPGQGLRLIYYSQIVNDFQKGDIAEGYSVSREKKESFPLTVTSAQKNPTAFYLCASSIAPGGAGKLFFGSGTQLSVL.

The chain employs TRBV9 and TRBJ2-2; perhaps TRBD2 as D (6 bases). Trimming took 3 bases from V and 6 from J, leaving 9 bases between them. Germline V gene data show CDR1 as SGDLS and CDR2 as YYNGEE. This CDR3 is built from 13 residues. CDR3 in DNA: TGTGCCAGCAGCGAGACTAGGTCCGGGGAGCTGTTTTTT. It codes for CASSETRSGELFF.

CDR3 sequence: CASSLEGQGTNEQFF. DNA of the CDR3: TGCGCCAGCAGCTTGGAGGGGCAGGGGACGAATGAGCAGTTCTTC. V and J are TRBV5-1 and TRBJ2-1, with TRBD1 as a possible D gene (6 bases). Germline V gives CDR1 SGHRS, CDR2 YFSETQ. V was cut by 0 bases and J by 7 bases, with 14 bases left in between. The CDR3 consists of 15 residues.

This rearrangement joins TRBV6-4 to TRBJ1-1, with D perhaps TRBD1 (5 bases). There are 18 residues in the CDR3. Trimming left V 0 bases short and J 0 bases short, with 17 bases between. Germline V CDR1 and CDR2: MRHNA, SNTAGT. The CDR3 coding sequence is TGTGCCAGCAGTGACTCCCGGGGGGACCTGACGTTGAACACTGAAGCTTTCTTT. It encodes CASSDSRGDLTLNTEAFF.

Only one count was recorded for this clone. V is TRBV11-2 and J is TRBJ2-2, with D tentatively TRBD1 (5 bases). V was pared by 5 bases and J by 5 bases, with 9 bases between. This CDR3 spans 13 amino acids. Per germline, CDR1 SGHAT and CDR2 FQNNGV. As DNA, the CDR3 is TGTGCCAGCAGCGTTTCAGGGACCGGGGAGCTGTTTTTT. Its protein is CASSVSGTGELFF.